Below, 5 T cell receptor beta chains from the same sample are listed, as sequenced in a study of cytomegalovirus exposure and HLA in healthy donors. The study ran its PCR with 60 Vbeta and 13 Jbeta primers. Data came from immunoSEQ multiplex PCR; TCRdb stores just in-frame clones and leaves some out. The data show roughly 120,000 clones, with around 80% seen just once and less than 0.25% held by the top ten. Specimen: PBMCs. The receptors were gathered from a man over 45 in good health and CMV-seronegative.

The chain combines TRBV19 with TRBJ2-3; the match to TRBD1 covers 8 bases. V dropped 3 bases and J dropped 6; count of bases not matched to a gene: 8. The CDR3 runs to 15 residues. The germline V gene has CDR1 LNHDA and CDR2 SQIVND (reference sequence). CDR3 sequence (DNA): TGTGCCAGTAGTATTACGGGACAGGCGGTGGATACGCAGTATTTT. Translated: CASSITGQAVDTQYF.

This clone showed up just a few times. The chain has TRBV15 and TRBJ2-1; TRBD1 aligns across 7 bases. Germline V gene sequence: CDR1 LNHNV, CDR2 YYDKDF (reference sequence). With 7 bases clipped from V and 1 base from J, the junction kept 7 bases outside the gene matches. The CDR3 is 15 amino acids. CDR3 coding DNA: TGTGCCACCATCTCTAGCAGGGGGTCCTACAATGAGCAGTTCTTC. Translated, it gives CATISSRGSYNEQFF.

The chain uses TRBV6-1 and TRBJ1-5; D unclear. Germline values: CDR1 MNHNS, CDR2 SASEGT. Trimming took off 2 bases at V and 6 bases at J, with 11 bases between the two ends. This CDR3 is 14 amino acids long. The CDR3 protein is CASSETRAPQPQHF. DNA for the CDR3: TGTGCCAGCAGTGAAACGAGGGCCCCTCAGCCCCAGCATTTT.

CDR3 in DNA: TGTGCCAGCAGCGTAGCCGCCCTCTCTAGTTACAATGAGCAGTTCTTC. This encodes CASSVAALSSYNEQFF. V gene TRBV9 combines with J gene TRBJ2-1, with unresolved D. CDR1 is SGDLS and CDR2 is YYNGEE in the germline V gene. Trimming left V 0 bases short and J 4 bases short, with 14 bases between. The CDR3 spans 16 residues.

V usage is TRBV4-3 and J usage is TRBJ1-3; 7 bases are a match to TRBD1. CDR3 size: 18 residues. Germline values: CDR1 LGHNA, CDR2 YSLEER. V dropped 2 bases and J dropped 0; count of bases not matched to a gene: 10. Here the CDR3 reads CASSQQKGGYSSGNTIYF. The CDR3 DNA sequence: TGCGCCAGCAGCCAACAAAAAGGGGGCTACAGCTCTGGAAACACCATATATTTT.